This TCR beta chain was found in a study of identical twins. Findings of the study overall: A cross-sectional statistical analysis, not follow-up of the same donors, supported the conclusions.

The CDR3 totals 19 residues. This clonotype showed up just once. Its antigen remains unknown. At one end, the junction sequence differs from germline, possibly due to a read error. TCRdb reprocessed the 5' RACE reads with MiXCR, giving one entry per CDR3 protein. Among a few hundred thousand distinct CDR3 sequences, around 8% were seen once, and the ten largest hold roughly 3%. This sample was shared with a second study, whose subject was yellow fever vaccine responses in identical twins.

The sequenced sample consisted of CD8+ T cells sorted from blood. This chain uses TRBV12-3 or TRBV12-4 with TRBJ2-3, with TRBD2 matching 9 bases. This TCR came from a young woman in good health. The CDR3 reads CAISSPSGRFVVSTDTQYF. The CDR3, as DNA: TGTGCCATCAGTTCCCCAAGCGGGAGGTTTGTCGTTAGCACAGATACGCAGTATTTT.